This T cell receptor (beta chain) was captured by sequencing in a study of T-cell reconstitution after alpha-beta-depleted transplantation in children (dated by TCRdb to about 2016). Regarding the research as a whole: The study quantitatively tracked T-cell immune reconstitution after TCRalphabeta/CD19-depleted allogeneic hematopoietic cell transplantation in children using TCR repertoire profiling. Here is what the overall study found, with its caveats: The apparently early alphabetaT-cell count recovery about two months after transplant was reportedly dependent on only several hundred rapidly expanded clones derived from non-depleted graft cells. Over the following months the frequencies of hyperexpanded clones went down, and after one year T-cell counts and TCRbeta diversity were mostly credited to newly produced T cells. The high TCRbeta diversity at day 60 in some patients was ascribed to recipient T cells and intrathymic progenitors that had survived conditioning.

The CDR3 covers 14 residues, taking in both the cysteine and the phenylalanine. Only the CDR3 portion is preserved as DNA: 42 bases, with reading frame beginning at the first base. Trimmed from V: 6 bases; trimmed from J: 8 bases; junction bases lacking a gene match: 9. The sample's treatment or condition, from its label and the paper: allogeneic hematopoietic cell transplantation with graft depleted of TCRalphabeta T cells and CD19 B cells. The transplant recipients were children given TCRalphabeta/CD19-depleted allogeneic hematopoietic cell grafts. Library preparation used PCR. The reads were generated on an Illumina HiSeq 2500. Molecular barcoding was employed in the preparation of TCR libraries, with unique molecular identifiers being used to normalize TCRbeta repertoire quantification. TCRdb took the public reads, trimmed them with fastp at Q25, ran MiXCR for clone calling and kept in-frame beta chains. Each entry merges the rows of one CDR3 protein and shows their most common DNA and genes. The sample records about 600,000 distinct CDR3 sequences, more than 20% of which are singletons. The ten largest account for 13% to 15% of the sample.

The sample holds one count of this clonotype. The clone's antigen remains unknown. Base qualities were left out, and no much larger clone turns up one base away. On its own, one read is weak support. This receptor was obtained from a boy in the first two years of life who had a stem cell transplant for acute myeloid leukemia, so the T cells may come from the graft donor. This material consisted of PBMCs, mostly from graft donor cells, taken 360 days after TCRalphabeta/CD19-depleted stem cell transplant. The V and J segments used are TRBV12-3 or TRBV12-4 and TRBJ2-2, with 7 middle bases fitting TRBD1. The CDR3 reads CASRGDRVWGELFF. The DNA reads as follows: TGTGCCAGCAGGGGAGACAGGGTTTGGGGGGAGCTGTTTTTT.